This T cell receptor (beta chain) comes out of a study of CD8 T cells in ankylosing spondylitis. Broader study findings: There was a TCR beta motif, made of fewer than 10 highly homologous variants, that appeared characteristic of ankylosing spondylitis blood. Previously reported in reactive arthritis synovial fluid and blood were some of the motif variants.

CDR3 size: 13 residues. Germline lookup yields CDR1 MNHNS and CDR2 SASEGT. J gave up 6 bases and V 5 bases, and 5 bases lay outside the gene matches. This clonotype turned up a few times. The target antigen is unknown. TCRdb independently ran MiXCR on the 5' RACE reads; one entry per CDR3 protein. The data hold about 420,000 distinct CDR3 sequences, with more than 20% observed a single time. The chain is built from TRBV6-1 and TRBJ2-7, with 9 bases identical to TRBD2. Specimen: blood, either unsorted or a sorted T cell fraction (not recorded which). The source is a male donor with ankylosing spondylitis. This CDR3 is CASSRLAASEQYF. DNA for the CDR3: TGTGCCAGCAGTCGACTAGCGGCCTCCGAGCAGTACTTC.